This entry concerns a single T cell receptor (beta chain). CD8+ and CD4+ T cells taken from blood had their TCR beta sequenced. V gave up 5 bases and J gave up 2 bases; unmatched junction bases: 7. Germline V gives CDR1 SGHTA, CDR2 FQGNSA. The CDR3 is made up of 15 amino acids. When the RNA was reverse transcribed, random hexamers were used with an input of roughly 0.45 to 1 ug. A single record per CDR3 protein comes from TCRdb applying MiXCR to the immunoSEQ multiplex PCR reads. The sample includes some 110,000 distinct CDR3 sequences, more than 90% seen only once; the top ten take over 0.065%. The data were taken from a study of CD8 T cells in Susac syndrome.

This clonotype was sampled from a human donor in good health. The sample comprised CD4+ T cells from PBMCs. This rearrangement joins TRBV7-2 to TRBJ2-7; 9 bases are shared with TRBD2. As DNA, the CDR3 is TGTGCCAGCAGCCGAATAGCGGGGGTGGCCTACGAGCAGTACTTC. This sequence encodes CASSRIAGVAYEQYF.